The sequence of this T cell receptor (beta chain) was determined in a study of T-cell reconstitution after alpha-beta-depleted transplantation in children. Unique molecular identifiers tagged the TCRbeta library. TCRdb ran MiXCR on the PCR reads and lists one entry per CDR3 protein. The sample yields approximately 79,000 distinct CDR3 sequences, approximately 18% seen once. Source: PBMCs, mostly from graft donor cells, taken 360 days after TCRalphabeta/CD19-depleted stem cell transplant. This TCR was sampled from a male patient aged 2 to 9 who had a stem cell transplant for acute lymphoblastic leukemia, so the T cells may come from the graft donor.

The CDR3 DNA is TGTGCCAGCAGCACCGGGACTAGCGGGAGCCCCTACGAGCAGTACTTC. Its translation: CASSTGTSGSPYEQYF. The genes are TRBV12-3 or TRBV12-4 and TRBJ2-7, with 14 nucleotides matching TRBD2. The V segment lost 6 bases and the J segment 2 bases; nucleotides outside the gene matches: 6. The CDR3 loop spans 16 amino acids.